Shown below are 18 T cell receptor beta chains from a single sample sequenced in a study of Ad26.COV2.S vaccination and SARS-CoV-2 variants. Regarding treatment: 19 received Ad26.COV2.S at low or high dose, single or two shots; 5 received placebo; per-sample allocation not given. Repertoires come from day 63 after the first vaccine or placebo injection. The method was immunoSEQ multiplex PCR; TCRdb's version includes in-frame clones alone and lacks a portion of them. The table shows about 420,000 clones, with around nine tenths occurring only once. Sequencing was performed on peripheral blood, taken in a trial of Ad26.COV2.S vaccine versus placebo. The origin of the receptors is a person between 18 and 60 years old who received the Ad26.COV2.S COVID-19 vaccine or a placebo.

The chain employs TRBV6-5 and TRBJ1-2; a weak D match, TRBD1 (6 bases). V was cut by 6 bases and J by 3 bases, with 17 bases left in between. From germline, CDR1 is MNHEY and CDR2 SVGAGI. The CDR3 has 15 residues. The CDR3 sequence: CASRANPGHHYGYTF. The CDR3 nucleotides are TGTGCCAGCAGGGCGAACCCGGGACACCACTATGGCTACACCTTC.

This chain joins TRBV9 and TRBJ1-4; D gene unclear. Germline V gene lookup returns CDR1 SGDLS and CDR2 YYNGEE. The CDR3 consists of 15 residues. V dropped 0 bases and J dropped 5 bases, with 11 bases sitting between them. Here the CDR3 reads CASSVEGSLNEKLFF. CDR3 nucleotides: TGTGCCAGCAGCGTAGAAGGCAGCTTAAATGAAAAACTGTTTTTT.

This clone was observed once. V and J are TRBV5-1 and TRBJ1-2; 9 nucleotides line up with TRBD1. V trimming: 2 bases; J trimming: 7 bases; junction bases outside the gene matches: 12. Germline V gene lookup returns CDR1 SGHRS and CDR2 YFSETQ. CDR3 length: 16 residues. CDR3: CASSFNDLTGGTGYTF. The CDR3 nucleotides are TGCGCCAGCAGCTTTAACGACCTAACAGGGGGCACTGGCTACACCTTC.

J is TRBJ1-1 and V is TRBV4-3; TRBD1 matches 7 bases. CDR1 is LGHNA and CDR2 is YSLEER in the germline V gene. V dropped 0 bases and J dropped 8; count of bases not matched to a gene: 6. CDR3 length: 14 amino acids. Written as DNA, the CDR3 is TGCGCCAGCAGCCAAGATGGGGACAGAAGCGAAGCTTTCTTT. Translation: CASSQDGDRSEAFF.

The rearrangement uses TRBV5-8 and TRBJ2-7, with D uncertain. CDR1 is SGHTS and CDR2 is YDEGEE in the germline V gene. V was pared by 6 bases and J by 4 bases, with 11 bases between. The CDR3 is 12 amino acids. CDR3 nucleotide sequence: TGTGCCAGCACCCTGACGGGTTACGAGCAGTACTTC. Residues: CASTLTGYEQYF.

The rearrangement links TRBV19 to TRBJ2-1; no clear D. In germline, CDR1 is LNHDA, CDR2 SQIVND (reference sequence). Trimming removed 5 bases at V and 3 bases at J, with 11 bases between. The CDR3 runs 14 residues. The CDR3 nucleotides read TGTGCCAGTAGTCACGGACCATTCTACAATGAGCAGTTCTTC. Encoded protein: CASSHGPFYNEQFF.

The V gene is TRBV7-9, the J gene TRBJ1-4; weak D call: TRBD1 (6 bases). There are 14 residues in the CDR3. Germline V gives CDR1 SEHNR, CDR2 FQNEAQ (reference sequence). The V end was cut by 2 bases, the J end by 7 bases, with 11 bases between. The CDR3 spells CASSLTGSSEKLFF. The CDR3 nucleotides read TGTGCCAGCAGCTTAACAGGGTCTAGTGAAAAACTGTTTTTT.

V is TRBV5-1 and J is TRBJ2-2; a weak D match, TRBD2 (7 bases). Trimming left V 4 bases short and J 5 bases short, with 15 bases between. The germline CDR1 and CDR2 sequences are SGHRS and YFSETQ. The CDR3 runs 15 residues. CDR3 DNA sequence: TGCGCCAGCAGCCCGGAGGGGGGGCGAACCGGGGAGCTGTTTTTT. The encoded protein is CASSPEGGRTGELFF.

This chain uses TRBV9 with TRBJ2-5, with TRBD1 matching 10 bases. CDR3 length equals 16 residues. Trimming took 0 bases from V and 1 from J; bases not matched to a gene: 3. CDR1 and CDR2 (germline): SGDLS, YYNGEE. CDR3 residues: CASSVAGTGAQETQYF. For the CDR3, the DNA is TGTGCCAGCAGCGTAGCCGGGACAGGGGCCCAAGAGACCCAGTACTTC.

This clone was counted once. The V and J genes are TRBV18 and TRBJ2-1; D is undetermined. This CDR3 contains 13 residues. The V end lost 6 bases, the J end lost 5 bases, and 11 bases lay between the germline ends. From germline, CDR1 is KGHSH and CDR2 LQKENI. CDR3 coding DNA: TGTGCCAGCTCTTCGGTAGTAGACAATGAGCAGTTCTTC. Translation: CASSSVVDNEQFF.

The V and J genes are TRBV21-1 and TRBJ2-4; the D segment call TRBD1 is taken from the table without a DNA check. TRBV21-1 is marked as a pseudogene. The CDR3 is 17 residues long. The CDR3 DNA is TGTGCCAGCAGCAAGAGAGGACAGGACCCAGCCAAAAACATTCAGTACTTC. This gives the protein CASSKRGQDPAKNIQYF.

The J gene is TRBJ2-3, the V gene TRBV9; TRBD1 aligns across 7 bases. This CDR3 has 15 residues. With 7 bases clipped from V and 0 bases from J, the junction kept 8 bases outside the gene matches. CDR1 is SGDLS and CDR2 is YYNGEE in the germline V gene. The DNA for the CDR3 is TGTGCCAGCGGGAACCGGGACAGCAGCACAGATACGCAGTATTTT. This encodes CASGNRDSSTDTQYF.

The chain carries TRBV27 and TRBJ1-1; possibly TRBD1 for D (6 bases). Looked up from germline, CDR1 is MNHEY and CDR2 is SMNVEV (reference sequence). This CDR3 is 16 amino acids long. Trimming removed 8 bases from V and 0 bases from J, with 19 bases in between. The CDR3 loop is CASHRAAATMNTEAFF. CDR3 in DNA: TGTGCCAGCCACAGGGCCGCGGCTACAATGAACACTGAAGCTTTCTTT.

CDR3 in amino acids: CASSSAEVSYNEQFF. The CDR3 bases are TGTGCCAGCAGCTCGGCGGAGGTCTCATACAATGAGCAGTTCTTC. The chain joins TRBV7-8 to TRBJ2-1, with D perhaps matching TRBD2 (5 bases). The CDR3 contains 15 residues. Germline V gene sequence: CDR1 SGHVS, CDR2 FQNEAQ. Trimming shortened V by 4 bases and J by 4 bases, and 14 bases separated the two germline ends.

The CDR3 here is CASSYKGSGGPRYEQYF. The CDR3 bases are TGTGCCAGCAGTTACAAGGGTAGCGGGGGCCCTCGCTACGAGCAGTACTTC. The gene calls are TRBV6-2 or TRBV6-3 and TRBJ2-7; 9 bases are a match to TRBD2. Germline values: CDR1 MNHEY, CDR2 SVGEGT. V was pared by 2 bases and J by 3 bases, with 11 bases of the junction left unmatched. The length of the CDR3 is 17 residues.

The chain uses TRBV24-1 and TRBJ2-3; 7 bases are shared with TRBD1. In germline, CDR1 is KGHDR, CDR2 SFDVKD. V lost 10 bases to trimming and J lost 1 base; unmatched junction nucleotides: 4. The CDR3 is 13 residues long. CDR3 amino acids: CATGDSRTDTQYF. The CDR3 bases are TGTGCCACTGGGGACAGCCGCACAGATACGCAGTATTTT.

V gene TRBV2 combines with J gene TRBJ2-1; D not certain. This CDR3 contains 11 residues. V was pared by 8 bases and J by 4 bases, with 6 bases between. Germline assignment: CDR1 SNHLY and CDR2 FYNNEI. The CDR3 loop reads CASWWYNEQFF. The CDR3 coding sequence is TGTGCCAGCTGGTGGTACAATGAGCAGTTCTTC.

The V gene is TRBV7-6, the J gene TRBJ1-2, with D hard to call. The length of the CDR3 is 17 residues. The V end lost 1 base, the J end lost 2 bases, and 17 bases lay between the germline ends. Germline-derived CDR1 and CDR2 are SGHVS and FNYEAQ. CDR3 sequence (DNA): TGTGCCAGCAGCTTAGAATCCTCGGATACCCTCAACTATGGCTACACCTTC. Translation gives CASSLESSDTLNYGYTF.